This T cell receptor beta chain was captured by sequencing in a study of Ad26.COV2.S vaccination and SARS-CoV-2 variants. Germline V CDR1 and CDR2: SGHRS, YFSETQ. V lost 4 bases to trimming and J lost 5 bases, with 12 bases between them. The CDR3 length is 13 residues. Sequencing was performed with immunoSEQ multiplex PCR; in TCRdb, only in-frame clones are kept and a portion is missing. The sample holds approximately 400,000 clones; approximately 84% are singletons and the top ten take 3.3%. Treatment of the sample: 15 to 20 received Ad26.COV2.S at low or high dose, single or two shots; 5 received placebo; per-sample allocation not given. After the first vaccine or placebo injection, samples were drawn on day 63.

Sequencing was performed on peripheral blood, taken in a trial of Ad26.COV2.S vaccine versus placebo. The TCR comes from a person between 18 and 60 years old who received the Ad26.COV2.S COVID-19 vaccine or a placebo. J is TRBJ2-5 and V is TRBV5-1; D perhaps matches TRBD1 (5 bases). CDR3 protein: CASSPRQRETQYF. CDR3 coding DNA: TGCGCCAGCAGCCCCAGACAGAGGGAGACCCAGTACTTC. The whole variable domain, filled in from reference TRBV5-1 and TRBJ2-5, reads KAGVTQTPRYLIKTRGQQVTLSCSPISGHRSVSWYQQTPGQGLQFLFEYFSETQRNKGNFPGRFSGRQFSNSRSEMNVSTLELGDSALYLCASSPRQRETQYFGPGTRLLVL.